The 18 T cell receptor beta chains given below trace back to one sample, sequenced in a study of T cell responses to AZD1222 COVID-19 vaccine. TCRdb's copy holds only in-frame clones and misses some; the assay was immunoSEQ multiplex PCR. The data hold roughly 80,000 clones, with 70% to 90% observed a single time. Sample: peripheral blood, taken 28 days after the second AZD1222 dose. The receptor set was obtained from an adult who received the AZD1222 COVID-19 vaccine.

The rearrangement links TRBV5-3 to TRBJ1-1, with 7 positions matching TRBD1. TRBV5-3 is flagged as an ORF with uncertain function. With 0 bases clipped from V and 1 base from J, the junction kept 3 bases outside the gene matches. The CDR3 is 15 residues long. The CDR3 region has the DNA TGTGCCAGAAGCTTGGTTCCAGGGGGGAACACTGAAGCTTTCTTT. It yields the protein CARSLVPGGNTEAFF.

The gene calls are TRBV9 and TRBJ2-7, with D unclear. Germline CDR1 reads SGDLS; CDR2 reads YYNGEE. V was cut by 3 bases and J by 3 bases, with 10 bases left in between. This CDR3 has 13 residues. The CDR3 DNA reads TGTGCCAGCAGCGAAAGGTACCTCTACGAGCAGTACTTC. Translated, it gives CASSERYLYEQYF.

The rearrangement uses TRBV7-9 and TRBJ2-3; TRBD1 aligns across 8 bases. CDR1 and CDR2 from the germline V gene are SEHNR and FQNEAQ (reference sequence). The junction had 9 bases not matched to a gene; V was cut back by 0 bases and J by 4 bases. The CDR3 length is 17 residues. The CDR3 reads CASSLAWARGRSDTQYF. The CDR3 region has the DNA TGTGCCAGCAGCTTAGCGTGGGCCAGGGGGCGATCAGATACGCAGTATTTT.

This sequence joins TRBV3-1 (or the pseudogene TRBV3-2) and TRBJ2-3, with no clear D. Between the trimmed V and J ends, which lost 4 bases and 8 bases, there was a span of 16 bases. The CDR3 length is 14 residues. CDR1 and CDR2 (germline): LGHDT, YNNKEL (reference sequence). CDR3 in DNA: TGTGCCAGCAGCCTCTGTAAACCCGCCGCTACGCAGTATTTT. Amino acids: CASSLCKPAATQYF.

The chain has TRBV18 and TRBJ1-5; the match to TRBD1 covers 8 bases. Germline V gene data show CDR1 as KGHSH and CDR2 as LQKENI. V lost 3 bases, J lost 5 bases, and 6 bases stayed unmatched. The CDR3 totals 15 residues. The CDR3 loop reads CASSPTGVKDQPQHF. Written as DNA, the CDR3 is TGTGCCAGCTCACCGACAGGGGTCAAGGATCAGCCCCAGCATTTT. The full variable domain, its missing parts supplied by reference TRBV18 and TRBJ1-5, is NAGVMQNPRHLVRRRGQEARLRCSPMKGHSHVYWYRQLPEEGLKFMVYLQKENIIDESGMPKERFSAEFPKEGPSILRIQQVVRGDSAAYFCASSPTGVKDQPQHFGDGTRLSIL.

The chain has TRBV7-9 and TRBJ1-6; D possibly corresponds to TRBD1 (5 bases). Trimming left V 3 bases short and J 7 bases short, with 10 bases between. Germline loops: CDR1 SEHNR, CDR2 FQNEAQ (reference sequence). The CDR3 totals 14 residues. CDR3 amino acids: CASSLTAGNSPLHF. Written as DNA, the CDR3 is TGTGCCAGCAGCTTGACGGCAGGGAATTCACCCCTCCACTTT.

The gene calls are TRBV7-9 and TRBJ2-1, with 7 positions matching TRBD2. V dropped 5 bases and J dropped 6; count of bases not matched to a gene: 4. The CDR3 contains 13 residues. Germline loops: CDR1 SEHNR, CDR2 FQNEAQ (reference sequence). CDR3 coding DNA: TGTGCCAGCAGCAATTCGGGGGGCAATGAGCAGTTCTTC. Translated, it gives CASSNSGGNEQFF.

This clone was counted a single time. The chain uses TRBV7-3 and TRBJ2-1, with D possibly matching TRBD1 (5 bases). The germline V gene has CDR1 SGHTA and CDR2 FQGTGA. The V and J ends lost 5 bases and 2 bases respectively, with 10 bases between them. The CDR3 covers 14 residues. CDR3 protein: CASSIDRAYNEQFF. CDR3 DNA sequence: TGTGCCAGCAGCATCGACAGAGCCTACAATGAGCAGTTCTTC.

The rearrangement links TRBV11-1 to TRBJ1-6; TRBD1 might be the D (6 bases). CDR1 and CDR2 (germline): SGHAT, FQDESV (reference sequence). The ends were cut back, 5 bases at V and 10 bases at J, with 21 bases in the middle. The CDR3 contains 16 residues. The CDR3 loop reads CASSVGRTGGGSPLHF. The DNA of the CDR3 is TGTGCCAGCAGCGTGGGCCGTACAGGCGGGGGCTCACCCCTCCACTTT.

The gene calls are TRBV28 and TRBJ1-2, with 7 nucleotides matching TRBD1. Germline V lookup: CDR1 MDHEN, CDR2 SYDVKM. The CDR3 covers 16 residues. Trimming cost V 4 bases and J 2 bases; bases outside gene matches: 10. The CDR3 sequence: CASSSAGQSFNYGYTF. DNA for the CDR3: TGTGCCAGCAGTTCGGCGGGACAGTCCTTCAACTATGGCTACACCTTC.

The CDR3 DNA reads as TGTGCCAGCAGCGTAGGGCAGCAAGAGACCCAGTACTTC. It encodes CASSVGQQETQYF. The rearrangement links TRBV9 to TRBJ2-5; D ambiguous. The CDR3 has 13 residues. The germline gives CDR1 SGDLS, CDR2 YYNGEE. Deletions cut 0 bases from V and 2 bases from J, with 5 bases between. The full variable domain, its missing parts supplied by reference TRBV9 and TRBJ2-5, is DSGVTQTPKHLITATGQRVTLRCSPRSGDLSVYWYQQSLDQGLQFLIQYYNGEERAKGNILERFSAQQFPDLHSELNLSSLELGDSALYFCASSVGQQETQYFGPGTRLLVL.

V gene TRBV28 combines with J gene TRBJ1-1, with no clear D. The germline V gene has CDR1 MDHEN and CDR2 SYDVKM. Trimming stripped 7 bases from V and 5 bases from J, with 14 bases between. The CDR3 covers 13 residues. The CDR3 spells CASIGTMGTEAFF. The CDR3 DNA reads as TGTGCCAGCATTGGAACTATGGGGACTGAAGCTTTCTTT.

The chain couples TRBV3-1 (or the pseudogene TRBV3-2) to TRBJ2-2; 7 nucleotides align to TRBD1. The J segment lost 5 bases and the V segment lost 0 bases, leaving 15 bases of the junction unmatched. Germline V lookup: CDR1 LGHDT, CDR2 YNNKEL (reference sequence). This CDR3 spans 19 amino acids. The CDR3 reads CASSQDSSGGQPRTGELFF. CDR3 DNA: TGTGCCAGCAGCCAAGATAGTAGTGGGGGACAGCCGAGGACCGGGGAGCTGTTTTTT.

The chain joins TRBV5-1 to TRBJ2-1, with 15 bases lining up with TRBD2. The V gene's germline CDR1 is SGHRS and CDR2 YFSETQ. Trimming removed 2 bases from V and 9 bases from J; junction bases left unmatched: 9. CDR3 length equals 17 residues. CDR3 region: CASSFPRGLAGGSEQFF. The CDR3 DNA reads TGCGCCAGCAGCTTTCCCCGTGGACTAGCGGGGGGGAGTGAGCAGTTCTTC.

The V call is TRBV27, the J call TRBJ2-6; D call uncertain. The CDR3 has 13 amino acids. Trimming cost V 6 bases and J 0 bases, with 3 bases left between them. Germline CDR1 is MNHEY and CDR2 is SMNVEV (reference sequence). CDR3 amino acids: CASRGSGANVLTF. Here the CDR3 DNA reads TGTGCCAGCAGGGGCTCTGGGGCCAACGTCCTGACTTTC.

This sequence joins TRBV6-5 and TRBJ1-5; TRBD1 might be the D (5 bases). V was trimmed by 0 bases and J by 11 bases, leaving 17 bases between them. Germline loops: CDR1 MNHEY, CDR2 SVGAGI. CDR3 length equals 15 residues. In DNA form, the CDR3 reads TGTGCCAGCAGTTACTCGGCAGGGCTAACGACAGCCCAGCATTTT. This encodes CASSYSAGLTTAQHF.

The chain joins TRBV29-1 to TRBJ1-5; 8 bases agree with TRBD1. V lost 6 bases to trimming and J lost 3 bases; unmatched junction nucleotides: 1. Germline V gene data show CDR1 as SQVTM and CDR2 as ANQGSEA. This CDR3 has 12 residues. CDR3 in DNA: TGCAGCGTGGGACAGGCCAATCAGCCCCAGCATTTT. Amino acids: CSVGQANQPQHF. The complete variable domain, with remaining parts taken from reference TRBV29-1 and TRBJ1-5, reads SAVISQKPSRDICQRGTSLTIQCQVDSQVTMMFWYRQQPGQSLTLIATANQGSEATYESGFVIDKFPISRPNLTFSTLTVSNMSPEDSSIYLCSVGQANQPQHFGDGTRLSIL.

This chain uses TRBV18 with TRBJ1-1; D unclear. CDR1 and CDR2 (germline): KGHSH, LQKENI. This CDR3 comprises 16 residues. Trimming cost V 3 bases and J 5 bases, with 19 bases left between them. CDR3 in amino acids: CASSPPGGRVRTEAFF. In DNA, the CDR3 is TGTGCCAGCTCACCCCCTGGAGGGAGGGTGAGGACTGAAGCTTTCTTT.